Below are 32 T cell receptor beta chains sequenced from a single sample in a study of T cell repertoires in cytomegalovirus infection (dated by TCRdb to about 2019). These receptors lack a known antigen. This sample's treatment or condition label indicates: in vitro stimulation with specific CMV peptide epitopes to enrich CMV-specific T cells. TCRdb lists the instrument as Illumina HiSeq 1500. The raw public data were reprocessed by TCRdb itself: fastp quality trimming at Q25, MiXCR clonotype calling, in-frame beta chains only. Each entry merges the rows of one CDR3 protein and shows their most common DNA and genes. The sample table shows around 100,000 distinct CDR3 sequences, and over 40% are seen once. The top ten hold roughly 70% of the sample. The sample consisted of CD8+ T cells from cultured PBMCs, taken from culture after CMV antigen stimulation. The receptors derive from a human donor in good health (CMV status not recorded). Some clones in this sample may be carry-over from other donors' samples.

This chain uses TRBV4-1 with TRBJ1-2; D is possibly TRBD1 (6 bases). CDR3 length: 15 residues. Germline CDR1 reads MGHRA; CDR2 reads YSYEKL. V lost 4 bases to trimming and J lost 4 bases, with 16 bases between them. The CDR3 coding sequence is TGCGCCAGCAGCCCACGGGACACGGCCTTCTATGGCTACACCTTC. It codes for CASSPRDTAFYGYTF.

CDR3 nucleotide sequence: TGTGCCACCCGGGACAGAGTAGGCAATGAGCAGTTCTTC. This encodes CATRDRVGNEQFF. The chain recombines TRBV19 with TRBJ2-1; TRBD1 matches 7 bases. V lost 10 bases and J lost 6; bases outside the gene matches: 9. This CDR3 contains 13 residues. Germline values: CDR1 LNHDA, CDR2 SQIVND (reference sequence).

This clonotype occurred a few times. V usage is TRBV12-3 or TRBV12-4 and J usage is TRBJ1-1; D may be TRBD1 (6 bases). Trimming left V 0 bases short and J 0 bases short, with 8 bases between. This CDR3 is 15 amino acids long. CDR3 sequence: CASSLAQGMNTEAFF. CDR3 bases: TGTGCCAGCAGTTTAGCGCAGGGGATGAACACTGAAGCTTTCTTT.

The genes are TRBV7-8 and TRBJ2-5, with unresolved D. The CDR3 totals 15 residues. The ends were cut back, 6 bases at V and 2 bases at J, with 16 bases in the middle. Germline CDR1 is SGHVS and CDR2 is FQNEAQ. This CDR3 reads CASRQLGLTQETQYF. DNA of the CDR3: TGTGCCAGCAGACAGCTGGGCTTGACTCAAGAGACCCAGTACTTC.

J is TRBJ1-2 and V is TRBV28; tentatively, D is TRBD1 (6 bases). Germline CDR1 is MDHEN and CDR2 is SYDVKM. This CDR3 has 15 residues. Trimming removed 4 bases at V and 8 bases at J, with 20 bases between. The CDR3 spells CASSSVSGGGPGYTF. CDR3 coding DNA: TGTGCCAGCAGTTCCGTTTCGGGGGGCGGACCCGGCTACACCTTC.

This clonotype was observed a few times. The chain carries TRBV18 and TRBJ1-4, with 7 bases lining up with TRBD1. Germline lookup yields CDR1 KGHSH and CDR2 LQKENI. This CDR3 comprises 15 residues. J was trimmed by 5 bases and V by 4 bases; bases with no gene match: 7. In DNA, the CDR3 is TGTGCCAGCTCACAATCCGGGACAGACAATGAAAAACTGTTTTTT. Translation gives CASSQSGTDNEKLFF.

This chain joins TRBV6-6 and TRBJ2-7, with TRBD1 matching over 9 bases. V trimming: 1 base; J trimming: 3 bases; junction bases outside the gene matches: 10. The CDR3 has 17 residues. Germline CDR1 is MNHNY and CDR2 is SVGAGI (reference sequence). Written as DNA, the CDR3 is TGTGCCAGCAGTTACTACCTTCACCCGGACAGGGGCTACGAGCAGTACTTC. Translation: CASSYYLHPDRGYEQYF.

This clonotype was observed many times. The chain couples TRBV4-1 to TRBJ1-6, with D maybe TRBD1 (6 bases). CDR1 is MGHRA and CDR2 is YSYEKL in the germline V gene. V dropped 8 bases and J dropped 4 bases, with 9 bases sitting between them. This CDR3 region has 13 residues. DNA of the CDR3: TGCGCCAGCGGGACACCTTATAATTCACCCCTCCACTTT. As protein: CASGTPYNSPLHF.

The J gene is TRBJ1-5, the V gene TRBV28, with TRBD1 identical over 10 bases. Germline lookup yields CDR1 MDHEN and CDR2 SYDVKM. The ends lost 6 bases at V and 9 bases at J; junction bases unmatched: 14. The length of the CDR3 is 16 residues. The CDR3 here is CASSHFGTGAVGPQHF. The CDR3 DNA reads as TGTGCCAGCAGCCACTTTGGGACAGGGGCGGTAGGGCCCCAGCATTTT. Variable domain in full (rest from reference TRBV28 and TRBJ1-5): DVKVTQSSRYLVKRTGEKVFLECVQDMDHENMFWYRQDPGLGLRLIYFSYDVKMKEKGDIPEGYSVSREKKERFSLILESASTNQTSMYLCASSHFGTGAVGPQHFGDGTRLSIL.

The V gene is TRBV7-2, the J gene TRBJ2-7; TRBD2 matches at 8 bases. V shed 4 bases and J 3 bases; nucleotides not matched to a gene: 8. Germline loops: CDR1 SGHTA, CDR2 FQGNSA. The length of the CDR3 is 15 residues. The CDR3 bases are TGTGCCAGCAGCTGGGGAGCGGGGGAGTACTACGAGCAGTACTTC. Its protein is CASSWGAGEYYEQYF.

The rearrangement joins TRBV27 to TRBJ2-2; TRBD2 agrees at 7 bases. The V gene's germline CDR1 is MNHEY and CDR2 SMNVEV (reference sequence). This CDR3 spans 15 amino acids. Trimming took 7 bases from V and 4 from J; bases not matched to a gene: 9. CDR3 loop: CASTWTGGVTGELFF. DNA of the CDR3: TGTGCCAGCACTTGGACGGGGGGAGTCACCGGGGAGCTGTTTTTT.

V usage is TRBV19 and J usage is TRBJ2-4; no firm D call. Trimming left V 7 bases short and J 1 base short, with 11 bases between. The CDR3 consists of 14 residues. From germline, CDR1 is LNHDA and CDR2 SQIVND (reference sequence). As DNA, the CDR3 is TGTGCCAGTACACCGCCATTGGCCAAAAACATTCAGTACTTC. This encodes CASTPPLAKNIQYF.

Notes on this clonotype: A much larger clone sits a single nucleotide away, making a read error possible. This CDR3 is missing its conserved last phenylalanine or tryptophan, likely due to a read error. The chain combines TRBV7-2 with TRBJ1-1; TRBD1 matches at 12 bases. V lost 5 bases to trimming and J lost 0 bases; unmatched junction nucleotides: 4. CDR3 size: 16 residues. Germline values: CDR1 SGHTA, CDR2 FQGNSA. The CDR3 sequence: CASSPGTGGVNTEAFL. In DNA, the CDR3 is TGTGCCAGCAGCCCGGGGACAGGGGGCGTGAACACTGAAGCTTTCCTT.

The chain uses TRBV27 and TRBJ1-1; D remains ambiguous. This CDR3 is built from 11 residues. Per germline, CDR1 MNHEY and CDR2 SMNVEV (reference sequence). V lost 8 bases and J lost 0, with 4 bases in between. CDR3 nucleotide sequence: TGTGCCAGCGGGTTGAACACTGAAGCTTTCTTT. Translation: CASGLNTEAFF.

The V call is TRBV30, the J call TRBJ2-7; 7 bases fit TRBD2. V shed 2 bases and J 5 bases; nucleotides not matched to a gene: 6. Germline-derived CDR1 and CDR2 are GTSNPN and SVGIG (reference sequence). The length of the CDR3 is 13 residues. The CDR3 spells CAWSLLGRDEQYF. CDR3 nucleotides: TGTGCCTGGAGTCTCCTGGGGAGGGACGAGCAGTACTTC.

The V gene is TRBV2, the J gene TRBJ2-1, with D perhaps assigned TRBD1 or TRBD2 (5 bases each). V gave up 6 bases and J gave up 4 bases, with 16 bases separating them. CDR3 length equals 15 residues. Germline-derived CDR1 and CDR2 are SNHLY and FYNNEI. CDR3 DNA: TGTGCCAGCAGCGGGACCCTACCCGGGTACAATGAGCAGTTCTTC. It codes for CASSGTLPGYNEQFF.

Only a few counts were recorded for this clonotype. This rearrangement joins TRBV7-6 to TRBJ2-2, with TRBD1 matching 10 bases. Germline CDR1 reads SGHVS; CDR2 reads FNYEAQ. The J segment lost 5 bases and the V segment lost 5 bases, leaving 5 bases of the junction unmatched. The CDR3 sequence is 15 residues long. As DNA, the CDR3 is TGTGCCAGCAGCCCTGACAGGGGGCGTACCGGGGAGCTGTTTTTT. Protein sequence: CASSPDRGRTGELFF.

This sequence joins TRBV19 and TRBJ2-7; 11 bases agree with TRBD1. In germline, CDR1 is LNHDA, CDR2 SQIVND (reference sequence). The trim removed 2 bases at V and 4 bases at J, leaving 10 bases unmatched. The CDR3 is 17 residues long. CDR3 loop: CASSITSGQGAEYEQYF. The CDR3 nucleotides read TGTGCCAGTAGTATAACCAGCGGACAGGGGGCAGAGTACGAGCAGTACTTC. The variable domain in full, completed from reference TRBV19 and TRBJ2-7, reads DGGITQSPKYLFRKEGQNVTLSCEQNLNHDAMYWYRQDPGQGLRLIYYSQIVNDFQKGDIAEGYSVSREKKESFPLTVTSAQKNPTAFYLCASSITSGQGAEYEQYFGPGTRLTVT.

This clonotype showed up just a few times. This rearrangement joins TRBV7-8 to TRBJ2-7; TRBD2 aligns across 8 bases. V lost 6 bases, J lost 3 bases, and 7 bases stayed unmatched. This CDR3 is 14 amino acids long. The V gene's germline CDR1 is SGHVS and CDR2 FQNEAQ. The CDR3 region is CASSTVAGSYEQYF. CDR3 nucleotides: TGTGCCAGCAGTACCGTAGCGGGGAGCTACGAGCAGTACTTC. The variable domain in full, completed from reference TRBV7-8 and TRBJ2-7, reads GAGVSQSPRYKVAKRGQDVALRCDPISGHVSLFWYQQALGQGPEFLTYFQNEAQLDKSGLPSDRFFAERPEGSVSTLKIQRTQQEDSAVYLCASSTVAGSYEQYFGPGTRLTVT.

The V and J genes are TRBV20-1 and TRBJ2-7; no clear D gene. Germline lookup yields CDR1 DFQATT and CDR2 SNEGSKA (reference sequence). With 0 bases removed from V and 2 bases from J, the gap between germline ends came to 8 bases. CDR3 length: 13 residues. The CDR3 DNA reads as TGCAGTGCTAGAGATATCATCCCCTACGAGCAGTACTTC. Protein: CSARDIIPYEQYF.

The chain links TRBV12-3 or TRBV12-4 to TRBJ1-4; possible D gene TRBD1, 5 bases. Trimming removed 3 bases from V and 4 bases from J, with 15 bases in between. The CDR3 loop spans 16 amino acids. As DNA, the CDR3 is TGTGCCAGCAGTTTGGTGCCCCCGGGGGTTAATGAAAAACTGTTTTTT. This sequence encodes CASSLVPPGVNEKLFF.

The J gene is TRBJ2-1, the V gene TRBV6-1, with 7 bases lining up with TRBD2. Germline lookup yields CDR1 MNHNS and CDR2 SASEGT. The junction had 7 bases not matched to a gene; V was cut back by 6 bases and J by 2 bases. The CDR3 is 15 residues long. The chain's CDR3 is CASSSTSRTYNEQFF. The CDR3 nucleotides read TGTGCCAGCAGCTCGACTAGCCGAACCTACAATGAGCAGTTCTTC.

This clonotype has only one observation. This rearrangement joins TRBV7-9 to TRBJ1-3; the D is unclear. CDR3 length: 14 residues. V gave up 6 bases and J gave up 4 bases, with 13 bases separating them. Germline lookup yields CDR1 SEHNR and CDR2 FQNEAQ (reference sequence). The CDR3 loop reads CASSQDLQGNTIYF. The CDR3 DNA is TGTGCCAGCAGTCAGGACCTTCAAGGAAACACCATATATTTT.

This clonotype was detected a few times. The chain recombines TRBV19 with TRBJ2-2, with D possibly being TRBD1 (6 bases). Germline V gene sequence: CDR1 LNHDA, CDR2 SQIVND (reference sequence). Between the trimmed V and J ends, which lost 5 bases and 2 bases, there was a span of 18 bases. There are 17 residues in the CDR3. CDR3 loop: CASSLLSGTYNTGELFF. As DNA, the CDR3 is TGTGCCAGTAGTTTGCTCTCCGGGACATATAACACCGGGGAGCTGTTTTTT.

The V call is TRBV6-1, the J call TRBJ2-3; 7 bases fit TRBD2. The length of the CDR3 is 14 residues. The J segment lost 5 bases and the V segment lost 5 bases, leaving 7 bases of the junction unmatched. Looked up from germline, CDR1 is MNHNS and CDR2 is SASEGT. In DNA form, the CDR3 reads TGTGCCAGCAGTAGGGAGGGATTCGTAGATACGCAGTATTTT. It codes for CASSREGFVDTQYF.

The rearrangement joins TRBV10-3 to TRBJ1-1; D gene uncertain. V gave up 2 bases and J gave up 8 bases, with 6 bases separating them. Germline CDR1 is ENHRY and CDR2 is SYGVKD. The CDR3 contains 11 residues. CDR3 amino acids: CAISEGREAFF. DNA for the CDR3: TGTGCCATCAGTGAGGGTCGAGAAGCTTTCTTT.

This clonotype was detected a few times. CDR3 DNA sequence: TGTGCCAGCAGTTGGGACTCTAACACCGGGGAGCTGTTTTTT. Translation gives CASSWDSNTGELFF. The V call is TRBV7-6, the J call TRBJ2-2; the D gene is possibly TRBD2 (6 bases). This CDR3 has 14 amino acids. The V and J ends lost 6 bases and 2 bases respectively, with 10 bases between them. Germline CDR1 and CDR2: SGHVS and FNYEAQ.

This clonotype was seen only a few times. The V and J genes are TRBV7-8 and TRBJ2-6, with no clear D. The CDR3 runs 14 residues. V was shortened by 4 bases and J by 1 base, with 5 bases between the two germline ends. Looked up from germline, CDR1 is SGHVS and CDR2 is FQNEAQ. CDR3 amino acids: CASSWASGANVLTF. CDR3 in DNA: TGTGCCAGCAGCTGGGCTTCTGGGGCCAACGTCCTGACTTTC.

V gene TRBV9 combines with J gene TRBJ2-3; D is unclear. Germline V gene sequence: CDR1 SGDLS, CDR2 YYNGEE. The V and J ends lost 3 bases and 8 bases respectively, with 22 bases between them. This CDR3 region has 16 residues. The CDR3 loop reads CASSDPASIHGATQYF. For the CDR3, the DNA is TGTGCCAGCAGCGATCCGGCCTCAATCCACGGCGCTACGCAGTATTTT.

The chain joins TRBV14 to TRBJ2-3; TRBD2 aligns across 11 bases. The CDR3 runs 20 residues. CDR1 is SGHDN, CDR2 FVKESK, per germline. V lost 2 bases and J lost 0; bases outside the gene matches: 13. Here the CDR3 DNA reads TGTGCCAGCAGCCAACTCGGACTAGCGGGCGGTTTGACTAGCACAGATACGCAGTATTTT. It is translated as CASSQLGLAGGLTSTDTQYF.

In its sample, this clonotype was seen many times. The chain recombines TRBV11-2 with TRBJ2-3; TRBD2 aligns across 12 bases. Germline V gives CDR1 SGHAT, CDR2 FQNNGV. Trimming at V came to 0 bases and at J to 2 bases, leaving 6 bases not matched to a gene. The CDR3 sequence is 18 residues long. CDR3 residues: CASSLDSRLAGDTDTQYF. CDR3 coding DNA: TGTGCCAGCAGCTTAGATTCGAGACTAGCGGGGGACACAGATACGCAGTATTTT. Full variable domain (missing parts from reference TRBV11-2 and TRBJ2-3): EAGVAQSPRYKIIEKRQSVAFWCNPISGHATLYWYQQILGQGPKLLIQFQNNGVVDDSQLPKDRFSAERLKGVDSTLKIQPAKLEDSAVYLCASSLDSRLAGDTDTQYFGPGTRLTVL.

V is TRBV4-1 and J is TRBJ2-5, with D perhaps matching TRBD2 (6 bases). The V end lost 1 base, the J end lost 4 bases, and 13 bases lay between the germline ends. This CDR3 spans 15 amino acids. Germline V gene lookup returns CDR1 MGHRA and CDR2 YSYEKL. This chain's CDR3 is CASSQVGGLTETQYF. The CDR3 nucleotides read TGCGCCAGCAGCCAAGTGGGAGGACTTACAGAGACCCAGTACTTC.